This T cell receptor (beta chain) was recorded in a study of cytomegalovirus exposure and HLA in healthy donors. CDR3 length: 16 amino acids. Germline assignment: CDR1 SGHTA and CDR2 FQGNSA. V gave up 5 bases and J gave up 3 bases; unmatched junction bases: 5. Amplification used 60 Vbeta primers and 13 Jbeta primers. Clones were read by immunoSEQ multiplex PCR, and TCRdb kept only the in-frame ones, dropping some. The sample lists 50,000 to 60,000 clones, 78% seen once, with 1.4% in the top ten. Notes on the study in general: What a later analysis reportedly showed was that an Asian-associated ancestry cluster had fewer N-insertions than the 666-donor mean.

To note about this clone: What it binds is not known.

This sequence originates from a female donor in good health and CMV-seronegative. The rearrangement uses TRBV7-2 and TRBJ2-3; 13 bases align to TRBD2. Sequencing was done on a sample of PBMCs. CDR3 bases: TGTGCCAGCAGCCGAACTAGCGGGGGGGCGACAGATACGCAGTATTTT. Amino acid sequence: CASSRTSGGATDTQYF.